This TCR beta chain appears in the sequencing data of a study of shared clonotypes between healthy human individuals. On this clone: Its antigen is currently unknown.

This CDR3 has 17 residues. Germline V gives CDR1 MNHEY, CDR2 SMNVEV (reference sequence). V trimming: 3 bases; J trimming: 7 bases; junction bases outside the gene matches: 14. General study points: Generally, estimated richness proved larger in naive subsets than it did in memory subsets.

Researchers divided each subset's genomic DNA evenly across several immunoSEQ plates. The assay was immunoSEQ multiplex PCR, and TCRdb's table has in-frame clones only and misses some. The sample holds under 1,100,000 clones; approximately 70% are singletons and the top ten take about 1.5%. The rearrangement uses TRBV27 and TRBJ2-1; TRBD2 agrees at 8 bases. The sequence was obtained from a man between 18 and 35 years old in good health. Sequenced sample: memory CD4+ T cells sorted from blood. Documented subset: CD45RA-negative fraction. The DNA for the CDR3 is TGTGCCAGCAGTTTTAGTCTAGCGGGCGGAGTTGGGAATGAGCAGTTCTTC. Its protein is CASSFSLAGGVGNEQFF.